The 22 T cell receptor beta chains below all came from one sample that was sequenced in a study of control samples from healthy donors and cancer patients (dated by TCRdb to about 2020). The method was the immunoSEQ multiplex PCR assay. This immuneACCESS table, as held by TCRdb, lists in-frame sequences with V and J called but not all clones. Of the missing ones, under half trace to an unresolved V gene in checked studies; the others have no known cause. This sample is represented by about 69,000 clones; roughly 90% of them were singletons. About 20% of the sample is taken by the ten largest. The sample comprised PBMCs. The receptor source for this set is a man aged 55 to 69 with lung cancer.

The CDR3 nucleotides are TGTGCCACCAGTGATTTTCGAGCGAATACGCAGTATTTT. It is translated as CATSDFRANTQYF. The rearrangement links TRBV24-1 to TRBJ2-3; D is uncertain. CDR1 is KGHDR, CDR2 SFDVKD, per germline. The CDR3 spans 13 residues. V lost 1 base to trimming and J lost 7 bases, with 8 bases between them.

This chain connects TRBV4-1 to TRBJ1-6; no reliable D call. The CDR3 totals 14 residues. Trimming took off 0 bases at V and 8 bases at J, with 8 bases between the two ends. The germline V gene encodes CDR1 MGHRA and CDR2 YSYEKL. CDR3 in amino acids: CASSQERRDSPLHF. For the CDR3, the DNA is TGCGCCAGCAGCCAAGAGAGGAGGGATTCACCCCTCCACTTT.

This clone was detected only once. CDR3 protein: CASSLPSGGRTDTQYF. As DNA, the CDR3 is TGCGCCAGCAGCTTGCCAAGCGGGGGGCGCACAGATACGCAGTATTTT. The chain employs TRBV5-1 and TRBJ2-3; 9 bases are shared with TRBD2. This CDR3 is 16 amino acids long. Trimming removed 1 base from V and 1 base from J; junction bases left unmatched: 4. Germline CDR1 and CDR2: SGHRS and YFSETQ.

The chain recombines TRBV6-5 with TRBJ2-7; D gene ambiguous. Deletions cut 5 bases from V and 2 bases from J, with 13 bases between. The CDR3 extends over 14 amino acids. Looked up from germline, CDR1 is MNHEY and CDR2 is SVGAGI. As DNA, the CDR3 is TGTGCCAGCAGTCCCTCCCATGGGGCCTACGAGCAGTACGTC. This codes for CASSPSHGAYEQYV.

V and J are TRBV5-5 and TRBJ1-5, with D tentatively TRBD1 (5 bases). Germline loops: CDR1 SGHKS, CDR2 YYEKEE (reference sequence). Deletions cut 4 bases from V and 3 bases from J, with 17 bases between. CDR3 length: 16 amino acids. The CDR3 reads CASSPVGGGNNQPQHF. The CDR3 coding sequence is TGTGCCAGCAGCCCCGTCGGGGGGGGAAACAATCAGCCCCAGCATTTT.

A single count supports this clone. The chain carries TRBV6-1 and TRBJ2-3; the D gene is possibly TRBD2 (6 bases). The CDR3 contains 15 residues. V lost 1 base, J lost 4 bases, and 12 bases lay in between. Germline V CDR1 and CDR2: MNHNS, SASEGT. Here the CDR3 reads CASSEVAVRPDTQYF. In DNA form, the CDR3 reads TGTGCCAGCAGTGAAGTAGCGGTTAGGCCAGATACGCAGTATTTT.

The rearrangement links TRBV2 to TRBJ2-5; D unresolved. The CDR3 contains 11 residues. The germline gives CDR1 SNHLY, CDR2 FYNNEI. The V end was cut by 5 bases, the J end by 2 bases, with 3 bases between. CDR3 coding DNA: TGTGCCAGCAGTATGCAAGAGACCCAGTACTTC. Its translation: CASSMQETQYF. The full variable domain, in which reference TRBV2 and TRBJ2-5 provide the parts outside the CDR3, is EPEVTQTPSHQVTQMGQEVILRCVPISNHLYFYWYRQILGQKVEFLVSFYNNEISEKSEIFDDQFSVERPDGSNFTLKIRSTKLEDSAMYFCASSMQETQYFGPGTRLLVL.

The chain joins TRBV5-6 to TRBJ2-7; a weak D match, TRBD2 (5 bases). The CDR3 has 16 amino acids. CDR1 is SGHDT and CDR2 is YYEEEE in the germline V gene. The V and J ends lost 3 bases and 1 base respectively, with 17 bases between them. CDR3 bases: TGTGCCAGCAGCTGGACGGTTGGGAGTGGGTCCTACGAGCAGTACGTC. Protein: CASSWTVGSGSYEQYV.

In this sample, this clone turned up a few times. The chain links TRBV2 to TRBJ1-5, with 10 bases aligning to TRBD1. The CDR3 length is 14 residues. Trimming removed 7 bases from V and 4 bases from J; junction bases left unmatched: 4. CDR1 and CDR2 from the germline V gene are SNHLY and FYNNEI. The CDR3 loop reads CASIRDRGNQPQHF. CDR3 coding DNA: TGTGCCAGCATTCGGGACAGGGGAAATCAGCCCCAGCATTTT.

The chain recombines TRBV18 with TRBJ1-4; a possible D gene is TRBD1 (5 bases). Trimming took off 0 bases at V and 10 bases at J, with 18 bases between the two ends. The CDR3 runs 16 residues. CDR1 KGHSH and CDR2 LQKENI come from the germline V gene. CDR3 coding DNA: TGTGCCAGCTCACCACCATCAGGGAGCCTCGGGGGAAAACTGTTTTTT. Amino acids: CASSPPSGSLGGKLFF.

CDR3 coding DNA: TGTGCCAGCAGTCGACTCGCTTCCGGACAGGGGACTGAAGCTTTCTTT. Its translation is CASSRLASGQGTEAFF. The chain is built from TRBV2 and TRBJ1-1; 9 nucleotides align to TRBD1. V lost 5 bases, J lost 5 bases, and 12 bases stayed unmatched. Germline CDR1 and CDR2: SNHLY and FYNNEI. The CDR3 runs to 16 residues. The full variable domain, its missing parts supplied by reference TRBV2 and TRBJ1-1, is EPEVTQTPSHQVTQMGQEVILRCVPISNHLYFYWYRQILGQKVEFLVSFYNNEISEKSEIFDDQFSVERPDGSNFTLKIRSTKLEDSAMYFCASSRLASGQGTEAFFGQGTRLTVV.

This chain uses TRBV19 with TRBJ2-3; 7 bases fit TRBD2. Germline values: CDR1 LNHDA, CDR2 SQIVND (reference sequence). This CDR3 is built from 16 residues. V dropped 10 bases and J dropped 2; count of bases not matched to a gene: 15. This CDR3 reads CATQASGLADTDTQYF. The CDR3 DNA is TGTGCCACCCAAGCAAGTGGGCTAGCGGACACAGATACGCAGTATTTT.

The V and J genes are TRBV30 and TRBJ1-1, with D possibly being TRBD1 (6 bases). The CDR3 has 14 residues. Trimming took off 4 bases at V and 0 bases at J, with 12 bases between the two ends. The germline CDR1 and CDR2 sequences are GTSNPN and SVGIG (reference sequence). The CDR3 spells CAWKGQLMNTEAFF. The CDR3 coding sequence is TGTGCCTGGAAAGGACAGTTAATGAACACTGAAGCTTTCTTT.

The gene calls are TRBV5-1 and TRBJ2-2; weak D call: TRBD1 (6 bases). The germline V gene encodes CDR1 SGHRS and CDR2 YFSETQ. The V end lost 8 bases, the J end lost 0 bases, and 11 bases lay between the germline ends. The CDR3 is made up of 14 amino acids. CDR3 nucleotide sequence: TGCGCCAGTGAACAGGGTTCGAACACCGGGGAGCTGTTTTTT. This encodes CASEQGSNTGELFF. Looking up the rest from reference TRBV5-1 and TRBJ2-2 gives the full variable domain: KAGVTQTPRYLIKTRGQQVTLSCSPISGHRSVSWYQQTPGQGLQFLFEYFSETQRNKGNFPGRFSGRQFSNSRSEMNVSTLELGDSALYLCASEQGSNTGELFFGEGSRLTVL.

This chain links TRBV6-2 or TRBV6-3 with TRBJ1-5; D may be TRBD1 (5 bases). The CDR3 is made up of 15 amino acids. Germline CDR1 is MNHEY and CDR2 is SVGEGT. V lost 2 bases and J lost 5, with 13 bases in between. CDR3 in DNA: TGTGCCAGCAGTTACCCGACAGCAACTTATCAGCCCCAGCATTTT. Translated: CASSYPTATYQPQHF.

The chain links TRBV30 to TRBJ2-7; 14 bases are a match to TRBD2. CDR1 GTSNPN and CDR2 SVGIG come from the germline V gene (reference sequence). The V and J ends lost 5 bases and 6 bases, in that order; junction bases with no gene match: 6. This CDR3 region has 14 residues. The CDR3 nucleotides read TGTGCCTGGGTATACGGGACTAGCGGGGGCGAGCAGTACTTC. Protein sequence: CAWVYGTSGGEQYF.

The J gene is TRBJ2-2, the V gene TRBV25-1; TRBD1 matches 9 bases. J was trimmed by 3 bases and V by 1 base; bases with no gene match: 0. In germline, CDR1 is MGHDK, CDR2 SYGVNS. The CDR3 runs 15 residues. The CDR3 spells CASSEWDRDTGELFF. Here the CDR3 DNA reads TGTGCCAGCAGTGAATGGGACAGGGACACCGGGGAGCTGTTTTTT.

The chain recombines TRBV5-1 with TRBJ2-1, with a possible D match to TRBD1 (5 bases). The V end lost 6 bases, the J end lost 1 base, and 14 bases lay between the germline ends. The CDR3 sequence is 15 residues long. Looked up from germline, CDR1 is SGHRS and CDR2 is YFSETQ. CDR3 region: CASTELQGSYNEQFF. The CDR3 DNA sequence: TGCGCCAGCACCGAACTGCAGGGATCCTACAATGAGCAGTTCTTC.

This clone was seen only a few times. V is TRBV20-1 and J is TRBJ2-5; no definite D call. Germline V gene sequence: CDR1 DFQATT, CDR2 SNEGSKA (reference sequence). This CDR3 contains 11 residues. CDR3 protein: CVQSGGETQYF. The CDR3 coding sequence is TGCGTTCAATCCGGCGGAGAGACCCAGTACTTC.

The chain has TRBV2 and TRBJ2-2; TRBD1 might be the D (7 bases). The germline V and J ends were trimmed by 5 bases and 6 bases, with 13 bases remaining between them. Germline CDR1 and CDR2: SNHLY and FYNNEI. The CDR3 length is 14 residues. This CDR3 is CASSYTGEAGELFF. For the CDR3, the DNA is TGTGCCAGCAGTTATACAGGGGAGGCCGGGGAGCTGTTTTTT. Full variable domain (rest looked up from reference TRBV2 and TRBJ2-2): EPEVTQTPSHQVTQMGQEVILRCVPISNHLYFYWYRQILGQKVEFLVSFYNNEISEKSEIFDDQFSVERPDGSNFTLKIRSTKLEDSAMYFCASSYTGEAGELFFGEGSRLTVL.

The V gene is TRBV29-1, the J gene TRBJ1-1; D gene unclear. Germline assignment: CDR1 SQVTM and CDR2 ANQGSEA. V dropped 6 bases and J dropped 6 bases, with 11 bases sitting between them. The CDR3 is 11 residues long. The DNA of the CDR3 is TGCAGCGTGACGCCCACCGCTGAAGCTTTCTTT. Translated, it gives CSVTPTAEAFF.

This chain uses TRBV5-1 with TRBJ2-6, with 7 bases aligning to TRBD2. In germline, CDR1 is SGHRS, CDR2 YFSETQ. J was trimmed by 0 bases and V by 0 bases; bases with no gene match: 3. The CDR3 has 17 residues. The CDR3 DNA is TGCGCCAGCAGCTTGGACCCTAGCGGCTCTGGGGCCAACGTCCTGACTTTC. Translation gives CASSLDPSGSGANVLTF.